This T cell receptor (beta chain) was profiled in a study of T cells in tumors after PD-1 blockade. Findings and caveats of the study: In squamous cell carcinoma, 40% to 50% of expanded exhausted clones were novel versus about 28% of other expanded CD8+ clones. Most post-therapy expanded exhausted CD8+ clones were new, undetected before treatment.

For this clone: Its antigen is undetermined.

This CDR3 region has 17 residues. V lost 2 bases to trimming and J lost 0 bases, with 14 bases between them. CDR1 and CDR2 (germline): SNHLY, FYNNEI. TCRdb's table, derived via immunoSEQ multiplex PCR, lists solely in-frame clones and lacks some. The sample lists 5,000 or so clones; 60% to 75% were seen once. The chain is built from TRBV2 and TRBJ2-4; D gene uncertain. This clonotype was sampled from a human donor with cutaneous squamous cell carcinoma. The sample consisted of tumor tissue, taken before anti-PD-1 treatment. In DNA form, the CDR3 reads TGTGCCAGCAGTGAATTGGCGGATCTCCTAGCCAAAAACATTCAGTACTTC. This sequence encodes CASSELADLLAKNIQYF.